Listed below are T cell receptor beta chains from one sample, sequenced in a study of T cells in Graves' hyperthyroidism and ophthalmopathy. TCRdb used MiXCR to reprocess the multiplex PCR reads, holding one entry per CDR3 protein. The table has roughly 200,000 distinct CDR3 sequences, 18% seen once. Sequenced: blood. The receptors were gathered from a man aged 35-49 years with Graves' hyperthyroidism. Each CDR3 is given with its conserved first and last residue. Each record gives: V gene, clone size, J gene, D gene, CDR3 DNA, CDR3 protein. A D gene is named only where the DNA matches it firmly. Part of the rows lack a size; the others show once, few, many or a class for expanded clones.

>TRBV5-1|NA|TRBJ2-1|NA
TGTGCCAGCAGCTTGAATCGAAGACAGCAGTTCTTC
CASSLNRRQQFF
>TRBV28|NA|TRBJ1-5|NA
TGTGCCAGCAGGCTATTGGATCAGCCCCAGCATTTT
CASRLLDQPQHF
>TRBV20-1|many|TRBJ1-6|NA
TGCAGTGCACCCGTCCGGGGGTCCACTAATTCACCCCTCCACTTT
CSAPVRGSTNSPLHF
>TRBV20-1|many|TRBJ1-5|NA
TGCAGTGCTAGCCAGGGTGAGCAGCCCCAGCATTTT
CSASQGEQPQHF
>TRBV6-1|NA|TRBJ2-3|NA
TGTGCCAGCCGCGCCCCCACAGATACGCAGTATTTT
CASRAPTDTQYF
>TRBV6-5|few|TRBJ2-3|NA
TGTGCCAGCAGTTTACAGGGTACGGGCGGTAGCACAGATACGCAGTATTTT
CASSLQGTGGSTDTQYF
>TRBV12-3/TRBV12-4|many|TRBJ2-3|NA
TGTGCCAGCACCCGCGGTAGCACAGATACGCAGTATTTT
CASTRGSTDTQYF
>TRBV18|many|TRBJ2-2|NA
TGTGCCAGCTCCCCCAGGACCGACACCGGGGAGCTGTTTTTT
CASSPRTDTGELFF
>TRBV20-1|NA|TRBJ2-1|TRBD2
TGCAGTGCTAGAGATGGAGGCGGGGGGGCTTATGAGCAGTTCTTC
CSARDGGGGAYEQFF
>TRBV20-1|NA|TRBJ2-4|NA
TGCAGTGCTAACGACGCGGAGGCGAACATTCAGTACTTC
CSANDAEANIQYF
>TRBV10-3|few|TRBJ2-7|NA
TGTGCCATCAGTGACCAGGGAAGGCCCTACGAGCAGTACTTC
CAISDQGRPYEQYF
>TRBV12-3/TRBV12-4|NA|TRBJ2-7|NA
TGTGCCAGCATGAACGGAGGGGGAGTCTCCTACGAGCAGTACTTC
CASMNGGGVSYEQYF
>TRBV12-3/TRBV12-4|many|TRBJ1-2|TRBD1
TGTGCCAGCAGTTTTTTGGACAGGGATTATGGCTACACCTTC
CASSFLDRDYGYTF
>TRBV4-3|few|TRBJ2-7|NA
TGCGCCAGCGGCCAATCCCCGCGAGGTGACGAGCAGTACTTC
CASGQSPRGDEQYF
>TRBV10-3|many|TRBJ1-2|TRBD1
TGTGCCATCAGTGAGGGACAACAGGGGGGGTATGGCTACACCTTC
CAISEGQQGGYGYTF
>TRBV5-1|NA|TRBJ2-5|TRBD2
TGCGCCAGCAGCTTCTCTAGCGGGGGGGCCGGGGAGACCCAGTACTTC
CASSFSSGGAGETQYF
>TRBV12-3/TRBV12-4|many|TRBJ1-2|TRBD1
TGTGCCAGCAGTCCCTGGGACAGCTATGGCTACACCTTC
CASSPWDSYGYTF
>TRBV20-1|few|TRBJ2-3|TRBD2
TGCAGTGCTACCCAGCGGGGGGCCGCAGATACGCAGTATTTT
CSATQRGAADTQYF
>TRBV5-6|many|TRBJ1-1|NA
TGTGCCAGCAGCTTGGGGGTCGAGAACACTGAAGCTTTCTTT
CASSLGVENTEAFF
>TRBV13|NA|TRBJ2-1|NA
TGTGCCAGCAGCACCTCGCGGATTCGGAATGAGCAGTTCTTC
CASSTSRIRNEQFF
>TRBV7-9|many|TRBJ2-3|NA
TGTGCCAGCAGCCCAGCGCAGGGAACAGATACGCAGTATTTT
CASSPAQGTDTQYF
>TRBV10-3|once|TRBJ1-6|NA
TGTGCCATCAGTGAGGGGGCCCGGGGGCTTTATAATTCACCCCTCCACTTT
CAISEGARGLYNSPLHF
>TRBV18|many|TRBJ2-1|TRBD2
TGTGCCAGCTCACTAAGCGGGGGCTCCTACAATGAGCAGTTCTTC
CASSLSGGSYNEQFF
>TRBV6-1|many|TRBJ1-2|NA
TGTGCCAGCACCCATAGGGTTGGATCAGATGGCTACACCTTC
CASTHRVGSDGYTF
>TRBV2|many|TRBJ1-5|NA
TGTGCCAGCAGGCAGGGTAATCAGCCCCAGCATTTT
CASRQGNQPQHF
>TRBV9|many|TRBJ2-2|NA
TGTGCCAGAGGCCCCGACGCGAACACCGGGGAGCTGTTTTTT
CARGPDANTGELFF
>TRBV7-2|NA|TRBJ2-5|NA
TGTGCCAGCAGCTTAGCGCGGGGATCGGAGACCCAGTACTTC
CASSLARGSETQYF
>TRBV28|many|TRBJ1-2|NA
TGTGCCAGCAGACCGGGCCGGGGAATTGGCTACACCTTC
CASRPGRGIGYTF
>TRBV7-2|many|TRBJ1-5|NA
TGTGCCAGCAGCTTATTCTCAGGCACGTATAGCAATCAGCCCCAGCATTTT
CASSLFSGTYSNQPQHF
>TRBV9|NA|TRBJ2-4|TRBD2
TGTGCCAGCAGCCTGATAATAGGACTAGCGGGGATAATAGCCAAAAACATTCAGTACTTC
CASSLIIGLAGIIAKNIQYF
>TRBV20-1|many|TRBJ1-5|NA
TGCAGTGCCTTGACAACAGCAAGGAATCAGCCCCAGCATTTT
CSALTTARNQPQHF
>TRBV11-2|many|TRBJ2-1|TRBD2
TGTGCCAGCAGCCCCCTTAGGGGGGGGACTAGCGGGGGCCCTAAGTACAATGAGCAGTTCTTC
CASSPLRGGTSGGPKYNEQFF